This is a list of T cell receptor beta chains from one sample in a study of PD-1 blockade in classical Hodgkin lymphoma. The table came from immunoSEQ multiplex PCR; TCRdb's copy has only in-frame clones and leaves some out. The sample holds about 58,000 clones, approximately 90% seen once. The sequencing here drew on peripheral blood mononuclear cells (PBMCs), taken before the second cycle of nivolumab. The receptors stem from a human donor with classical Hodgkin lymphoma. CDR3s include the opening cysteine and the closing phenylalanine or tryptophan. D genes are given only for firm matches. Size is stated for part of the rows, as once, few or many counts, or as a class when the clone is expanded.

TRBJ2-7,-,TRBV7-9,-,CASSLAALSYEQYF,TGTGCCAGCAGCTTAGCGGCACTCTCCTACGAGCAGTACTTC
TRBJ1-1,-,TRBV5-1,-,CASSLAIPGYTEAFF,TGCGCCAGCAGCTTGGCTATTCCTGGTTACACTGAAGCTTTCTTT
TRBJ2-3,TRBD1,TRBV13,-,CASSQLTGPDTQYF,TGTGCCAGCAGCCAGTTGACAGGGCCAGATACGCAGTATTTT
TRBJ1-4,-,TRBV5-1,-,CASSLASRRGEKLFF,TGCGCCAGCAGCTTGGCCAGCAGGAGAGGTGAAAAACTGTTTTTT
TRBJ2-1,TRBD2,TRBV19,once,CASSIGGGGRHEQFF,TGTGCCAGTAGTATTGGCGGGGGGGGGCGCCATGAGCAGTTCTTC
TRBJ1-2,TRBD1,TRBV6-5,-,CASRSPGQINYGYTF,TGTGCCAGCAGGTCTCCGGGACAGATTAACTATGGCTACACCTTC
TRBJ2-5,-,TRBV5-1,-,CASAIGSTQETQYF,TGCGCCAGCGCTATAGGGAGCACTCAAGAGACCCAGTACTTC
TRBJ2-2,TRBD1,TRBV6-5,few,CASSWDRVSTGELFF,TGTGCCAGCAGTTGGGACAGGGTCAGTACCGGGGAGCTGTTTTTT
TRBJ2-5,-,TRBV19,-,CASSISPRETQYF,TGTGCCAGTAGTATTAGCCCGCGGGAGACCCAGTACTTC
TRBJ2-1,-,TRBV5-6,-,CASSYSPGAYNEQFF,TGTGCCAGCAGCTACAGTCCGGGCGCCTACAATGAGCAGTTCTTC
TRBJ1-2,-,TRBV6-5,-,CASSYRSRYGYTF,TGTGCCAGCAGTTACAGGAGCCGTTATGGCTACACCTTC